This T cell receptor (beta chain) was sequenced in a study of cytomegalovirus exposure and HLA in healthy donors (dated by TCRdb to 2016 to 2017). Turning to the overall study: An earlier analysis of approximately 600 of the donors reported 276 Gb of sequence data and 100 million to 130 million unique TCR beta sequences from 190 million or so T cells. In a later genetic analysis, genome-wide SNP genotypes for about 60% of the 666 donors were used, and that subset was treated as a discovery cohort. The study used immunosequencing to profile the T cell repertoires of hundreds of subjects and linked those repertoires to cytomegalovirus serostatus. The study was designed to test whether signatures of past pathogen exposure could be identified by cataloging public T cell receptors. Because of strong linkage in the cohort, four to six DR-DQ haplotypes were treated as single units for association and clustering. Of the 300 to 500 genotyped donors, over 80% were placed in the genetic ancestry cluster associated with self-reported Caucasian donors. A later analysis re-examined previously published TCR beta repertoires from over 500 donors and added high-resolution HLA genotyping to investigate patterns of TCR occurrence. To predict cytomegalovirus infection status, the study brought together high-throughput TCR immunosequencing, statistical association of individual TCRs with disease status, and machine learning. Donor age, sex, ethnicity and CMV serostatus were compiled alongside the repertoire data. Class I and class II HLA loci were covered by the typing at four-digit resolution. Rather than drawing on any new phenotypic data, the later analysis identified candidate immune exposures from TCR beta sequences and the way those sequences occurred across donors. To decide whether each TCR beta V gene segment behaved as functional or pseudogenic, an earlier analysis of some 540 of the donors relied on high-throughput TCR beta sequencing. About 300 gigabases of sequencing data and around 87 million unique TCR sequences were included in an early release covering several hundred HLA-typed donors. In addition to the first cohort of several hundred subjects, a separate validation cohort of over 90 different subjects was used. Every repertoire in the discovery cohort had been generated on one and the same sequencing platform. The number of typed donors differed by locus: roughly 629-640 for A, B, C, DRB1 and DQB1; 500 to 550 for DQA1; some 610 for DPA1; and 400 to 480 for DPB1. Among under 450 genotyped donors of the cohort, an average of 235,054 unique TCR beta nucleotide sequences were sequenced per donor, 15% to 20% of them non-productive.

Receptors were amplified or captured by the immunoSEQ multiplex PCR assay. For the multiplex PCR, a mixture combining 60 forward primers for TCR Vbeta segments and 13 reverse primers for TCR Jbeta segments was used. Amplification of the CDR3 region of rearranged TCR beta genes was performed with a multiplex PCR assay on genomic DNA. On the Illumina HiSeq System, the amplified TCR beta libraries were sequenced as 87-base-pair reads. On the study's bioinformatics: In a later analysis, 77 million or so unique TCR beta chains were counted across the approximately 670 repertoires, and roughly 11 million of these chains were shared by at least two donors. To remove PCR and sequencing errors, raw reads were error-corrected and collapsed into unique sequences using a nearest-neighbor algorithm that merged closely related sequences. To assign V, D and J gene segments, CDR3 sequences were aligned to IMGT reference sequences. Each retained sequence needed at least a six-nucleotide match to both a V gene segment and a J gene segment. Rearrangements were classified as productive when the CDR3 lacked stop codons and remained in frame with V and J, and all other rearrangements were classified as non-productive. CDR3 was defined according to IMGT convention as the region running from the second conserved V-encoded cysteine to the conserved J-encoded phenylalanine. The earlier analysis of about 570 of the donors excluded any sequence lacking an unambiguous match to a single V gene segment. An earlier analysis of around 600 of the donors classified V segments as functional when productive rearrangements were above 56.7% and as segregating when the standard deviation between donors was above 5%. To diagnose cytomegalovirus status from the catalog of TCR beta chain sequences, a statistical classification framework was built. V and J gene assignment, in a later analysis, came from comparing TCR nucleotide sequences with IMGT/GENE-DB human TR gene sequences. The TCRdist pipeline was used in a later analysis to assign CDR3 sequences and most-parsimonious VDJ recombination scenarios. In a later analysis, each TCR beta chain was defined by its CDR3 amino acid sequence together with its V-gene family, and reads without a unique V-gene family were excluded. In a later analysis, 450 to 600 highly shared, low-generation-probability nucleotide sequences were removed to address suspected cross-contamination and a sequencing artifact. In a later analysis, a clonal expansion index was calculated for each public chain from normalized within-repertoire ranks of inferred template counts. In a later analysis, generation probabilities were computed with a VDJ recombination model fitted to out-of-frame rearrangements, and the resulting probabilities were checked against IGoR. In a later analysis, TCR-TCR, TCR-HLA and TCR-CMV co-occurrence was scored with hypergeometric tests, and a repertoire-size bias correction was applied to TCR pairs. False discovery rates were estimated in a later analysis by permuting HLA or CMV assignments 20 times. In a later analysis, co-occurring TCRs were grouped using DBSCAN, and TCRdist sequence similarity was added for clustering within HLA-allele-positive subsets. Repertoires with fewer than 30,000 or more than 120,000 public chains, plus five repertoires with anomalous nucleotide sharing, were excluded from co-occurrence clustering. The immuneACCESS repertoire file appears here via TCRdb, limited to in-frame rearrangements. These files lack a portion of the clones; in checked studies, under half of the deficit traces to unresolved V genes, and the cause of the others is not known. The DNA was the basis for D and trimming; V, J and clone size are from that table. The table for this sample lists around 160,000 clones; 60% to 80% of them were counted only once. The ten largest clones add up to around an eighth of the sample.

What the work shows at the level of the full study, not this receptor alone: In the study, 150 to 200 TCR beta chains were listed as associated with cytomegalovirus. Most TCR sequences were observed very rarely across donors, whereas some public TCRs were present in many individuals. Presence/absence analyses assumed roughly uniform sequencing depth across donors, an assumption that may not hold. According to a later analysis, TCR association rates differed among HLA loci, with DRB1 alleles showing the most associated TCRs and HLA-C alleles showing the fewest. Correlated functional status among segregating V segments might be attributable to linkage disequilibrium, but an unknown experimental factor could not be ruled out. In this cohort, only TCR beta chains were sequenced, and detectable features were limited by the absence of alpha or paired-chain data. Because some donors lacked HLA typing at each locus, the association tests relied only on the typed subset. In a later analysis, HLA-associated TCR beta chains were found to be more clonally expanded and to have lower generation probabilities than equally common non-associated chains. CMV serostatus was the only immune exposure information available for the cohort. According to a later analysis, parvovirus B19, influenza, CMV and Epstein-Barr virus appeared linked to several top co-occurrence clusters. Specific HLA alleles were associated with 16,951 TCR beta sequences at a false discovery rate of 0.05 in a later analysis. A further reported finding was that TCR beta sequences accurately predicted the HLA-A and HLA-B alleles for most subjects in the first cohort. An earlier analysis of approximately 540 of the donors showed that most TCR beta V segments appeared in productive rearrangements either about 87% or about 30% of the time, which broadly matched IMGT annotations. Because counts were too low, about 18 rarely observed V segments, including chromosome 9 orphons, were left out of the earlier analysis of several hundred of the donors. In vitro tests confirmed that a few of the cytomegalovirus-associated TCR beta chains recognize cytomegalovirus antigens. In a later genetic analysis, fewer N-insertions in productive TCRs were reported among donors in an Asian-associated ancestry cluster than the approximately 710-donor mean. The authors suggested that the approach could potentially be extended to other disease states and immunological phenotypes. According to a later analysis, most CMV-associated TCR beta chains appeared to be HLA-restricted, and the HLA associations seemed to be driven largely by CMV exposure. In a later genetic analysis, a missense DCLRE1C variant was associated with V-gene and J-gene trimming of TCR beta chains, and the association was replicated in an independent cohort. The classifier was reported to diagnose cytomegalovirus status with high specificity and sensitivity in both the original and validation cohorts. Assigning TCR associations to individual alleles was difficult when HLA alleles, especially DR and DQ, strongly co-occurred. A cluster of highly shared sequence variants was judged likely to be a technical artifact of the sequencing pipeline.

Comment on this clone: Its specific antigen is unknown. No quality values exist for individual bases; no much larger clone is one base distant.

The cohort consisted of 670 or so healthy bone marrow donors. At the time of sampling, every cohort member was nominally healthy, though immune exposures that went unrecorded were likely present. The donor tested CMV seropositive and was one of the 289 seropositive cohort members. Each donor provided a peripheral blood sample, and peripheral blood mononuclear cells were used for TCR beta sequencing. Genomic DNA was extracted from the blood cell samples with the Qiagen DNeasy Blood Extraction Kit. Sequenced sample: PBMCs. This TCR derives from a man aged 50 or older in good health and CMV-seropositive.

This receptor carries the CDR3 CASSLGGYSNQPQHF. DNA sequence: TGCGCCAGCTCCCTCGGAGGGTATAGCAATCAGCCCCAGCATTTT. The rearranged chain carries TRBV5-1 and TRBJ1-5, with the D gene not clear enough to name. The CDR1 and CDR2 encoded by the germline V gene are SGHRS and YFSETQ. V was cut back by 7 bases and J by 0 bases, leaving a gap of 14 bases between them. Taken from cysteine to phenylalanine, the CDR3 has 15 residues. Kept here is only the CDR3 DNA, which spans 45 bases and is read in frame from base 1.